This T cell receptor beta chain was profiled in a study of CD8+CD57+ T cells in acquired aplastic anemia. Study results and limitations: The CD8+ Simpson's diversity of patients and controls was not significantly different.

Germline V lookup: CDR1 MNHNS, CDR2 SASEGT. This CDR3 spans 15 amino acids. The V gene end was trimmed by 6 bases and the J gene end by 0 bases; junction bases not matched to a gene: 4. TCR beta VDJ and CDR3 profiles were obtained from a genomic DNA template. TCRdb reprocessed the reads via MiXCR and lists one record per CDR3 protein. The sample has approximately 190,000 distinct CDR3 sequences, around half seen once. Patients sequenced had flow cytometry evidence of CD8+CD57+ cell expansion. In its sample, this clonotype was seen many times. The antigen is unknown. Sequenced material: sorted CD4+, CD8+, or CD8+CD57+ T cells (not recorded which) from PBMCs. The receptor was isolated from a human donor with aplastic anemia. The chain is built from TRBV6-1 and TRBJ2-7; 11 nucleotides agree with TRBD2. In nucleotides, the CDR3 is TGTGCCAGCAGACTCGGGACTAGCGGCTCCTACGAGCAGTACTTC. Protein product: CASRLGTSGSYEQYF.